Reported below is one T cell receptor (beta chain). Its antigen is still unknown. These data belong to a study of T cell responses to AZD1222 COVID-19 vaccine. The assay was immunoSEQ multiplex PCR, and TCRdb's table has in-frame clones only and misses some. This sample has 55,000 to 65,000 clones, with around 90% found just once. Overall study results and limits: Scientists sampled the repertoires only once the peak T cell response had passed. Spike as a whole was targeted by vaccine-associated CD4 TCRs, dominant at 160-218 and 743-854.

The sequence was collected from an adult in good health. Sequences were derived from peripheral blood, sampled on day 0 of AZD1222 vaccination.

This CDR3 is CASSIGQPNTEAFF. DNA for the CDR3: TGTGCCAGCAGCATCGGACAGCCGAACACTGAAGCTTTCTTT. The V call is TRBV9, the J call TRBJ1-1, with TRBD1 as a possible D gene (6 bases). The length of the CDR3 is 14 residues. Trimming took 4 bases from V and 1 from J, leaving 11 bases between them. The germline gives CDR1 SGDLS, CDR2 YYNGEE.